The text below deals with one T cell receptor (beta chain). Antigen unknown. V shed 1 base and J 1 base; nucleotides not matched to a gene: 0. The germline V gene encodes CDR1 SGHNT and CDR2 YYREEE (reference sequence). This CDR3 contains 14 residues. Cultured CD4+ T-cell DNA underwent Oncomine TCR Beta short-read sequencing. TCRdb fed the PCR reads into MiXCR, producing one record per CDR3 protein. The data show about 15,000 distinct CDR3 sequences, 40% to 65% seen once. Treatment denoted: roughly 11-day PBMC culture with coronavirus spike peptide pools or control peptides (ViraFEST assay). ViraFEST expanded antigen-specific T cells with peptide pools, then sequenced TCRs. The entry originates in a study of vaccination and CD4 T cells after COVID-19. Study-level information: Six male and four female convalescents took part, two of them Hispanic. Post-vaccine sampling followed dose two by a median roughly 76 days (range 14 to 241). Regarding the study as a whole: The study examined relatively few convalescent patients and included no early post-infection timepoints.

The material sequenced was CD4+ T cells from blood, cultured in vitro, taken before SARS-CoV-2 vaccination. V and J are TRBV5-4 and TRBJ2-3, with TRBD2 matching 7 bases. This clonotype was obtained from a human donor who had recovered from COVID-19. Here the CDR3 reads CASSLTSGTDTQYF. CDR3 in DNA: TGTGCCAGCAGCTTGACTAGCGGCACAGATACGCAGTATTTT.